The 30 T cell receptor beta chains below were found in one sample sequenced in a study of cytomegalovirus exposure and HLA in healthy donors. The PCR used 60 Vbeta and 13 Jbeta primers. Repertoires were generated with immunoSEQ multiplex PCR, while TCRdb's copy carries only in-frame clones and drops some. This table has roughly 120,000 clones, around three quarters appearing once. Sample: PBMCs. These receptors came from a man aged 30 to 45 in good health and CMV-seronegative.

The chain joins TRBV2 to TRBJ2-5; 15 positions agree with TRBD2. The V segment lost 4 bases and the J segment 5 bases; nucleotides outside the gene matches: 2. Germline V gene data show CDR1 as SNHLY and CDR2 as FYNNEI. This CDR3 is built from 15 residues. The DNA of the CDR3 is TGTGCCAGCAGTGTCGGGACTAGCGGGGGGGAGACCCAGTACTTC. Protein product: CASSVGTSGGETQYF.

With respect to this clone: At one of its ends the junction is not consistent with the germline gene, which may arise from a read error. V and J are TRBV2 and TRBJ1-2, with 11 positions matching TRBD1. CDR3 length equals 13 residues. Germline V CDR1 and CDR2: SNHLY, FYNNEI. The CDR3 bases are TGTGCCAGCAGGGGGGACAGGGGGACGGGCTACCCCTTC. As protein: CASRGDRGTGYPF.

The chain recombines TRBV28 with TRBJ2-1, with 9 bases fitting TRBD1. The J segment lost 4 bases and the V segment lost 6 bases, leaving 4 bases of the junction unmatched. This CDR3 comprises 14 residues. Germline loops: CDR1 MDHEN, CDR2 SYDVKM. CDR3 DNA sequence: TGTGCCAGCAGCCGACAGGGGGTGTACAATGAGCAGTTCTTC. It specifies CASSRQGVYNEQFF.

Here the CDR3 reads CASSSAGSGNTIYF. The CDR3 DNA sequence: TGTGCCAGCAGTTCAGCCGGGTCTGGAAACACCATATATTTT. V gene TRBV11-3 combines with J gene TRBJ1-3; no reliable D call. This CDR3 spans 14 amino acids. Germline V lookup: CDR1 SGHNT, CDR2 YENEEA. V was shortened by 6 bases and J by 1 base, with 10 bases between the two germline ends.

This chain uses TRBV6-6 with TRBJ2-2; D uncertain. Germline V gene lookup returns CDR1 MNHNY and CDR2 SVGAGI (reference sequence). The CDR3 totals 15 residues. V was cut by 2 bases and J by 3 bases, with 10 bases left in between. CDR3 in amino acids: CASSYLQVYTGELFF. The CDR3 DNA is TGTGCCAGCAGTTACCTTCAGGTTTACACCGGGGAGCTGTTTTTT.

This sequence joins TRBV4-1 and TRBJ1-1; D is ambiguous. The ends were cut back, 1 base at V and 5 bases at J, with 17 bases in the middle. Germline CDR1 reads MGHRA; CDR2 reads YSYEKL. This CDR3 is 16 amino acids long. CDR3 residues: CASSQARGSGRTEAFF. The CDR3 nucleotides read TGCGCCAGCAGCCAAGCTCGGGGTTCGGGGAGGACTGAAGCTTTCTTT.

CDR3 sequence (DNA): TGTGCCAGCATCTCCGGGTGGACTGACTCGGAGACCCAGTACTTC. Its protein is CASISGWTDSETQYF. The V gene is TRBV7-8, the J gene TRBJ2-5; weak D call: TRBD2 (5 bases). CDR3 size: 15 residues. CDR1 is SGHVS, CDR2 FQNEAQ, per germline. The V and J ends lost 7 bases and 5 bases respectively, with 20 bases between them. The whole variable domain, remainder taken from reference TRBV7-8 and TRBJ2-5, is GAGVSQSPRYKVAKRGQDVALRCDPISGHVSLFWYQQALGQGPEFLTYFQNEAQLDKSGLPSDRFFAERPEGSVSTLKIQRTQQEDSAVYLCASISGWTDSETQYFGPGTRLLVL.

The chain carries TRBV7-3 and TRBJ2-3, with TRBD2 matching over 10 bases. Looked up from germline, CDR1 is SGHTA and CDR2 is FQGTGA. This CDR3 region has 15 residues. Germline trimming cut 4 bases from V and 2 bases from J; bases unmatched to any gene: 3. The CDR3 DNA reads as TGTGCCAGCAGCTGGAGCGGGAGGGACACAGATACGCAGTATTTT. Its translation is CASSWSGRDTDTQYF.

J is TRBJ2-7 and V is TRBV30; TRBD2 matches 9 bases. V shed 1 base, J shed 2 bases, and the junction held 3 bases outside the gene matches. Germline CDR1 reads GTSNPN; CDR2 reads SVGIG (reference sequence). The CDR3 runs 14 residues. CDR3 amino acids: CAWSGGLAAYEQYF. For the CDR3, the DNA is TGTGCCTGGAGTGGGGGACTAGCTGCCTACGAGCAGTACTTC. The variable domain in full, with the rest retrieved from reference TRBV30 and TRBJ2-7, is SQTIHQWPATLVQPVGSPLSLECTVEGTSNPNLYWYRQAAGRGLQLLFYSVGIGQISSEVPQNLSASRPQDRQFILSSKKLLLSDSGFYLCAWSGGLAAYEQYFGPGTRLTVT.

This clone appeared a single time. CDR3 sequence (DNA): TGTGCCAGCAGTCGAGACAGGTGGAGTGGCTACACCTTC. This codes for CASSRDRWSGYTF. The chain recombines TRBV28 with TRBJ1-2; weak D call: TRBD1 (6 bases). From germline, CDR1 is MDHEN and CDR2 SYDVKM. The CDR3 totals 13 residues. V lost 5 bases to trimming and J lost 7 bases, with 14 bases between them.

This clone has a handful of counts. The V and J genes are TRBV4-3 and TRBJ2-7; 8 bases align to TRBD1. The CDR3 has 15 amino acids. V lost 0 bases and J lost 2; bases outside the gene matches: 3. Germline V lookup: CDR1 LGHNA, CDR2 YSLEER. The CDR3 DNA reads TGCGCCAGCAGCCAAGACAGGGGGCAAACCTACGAGCAGTACTTC. This gives the protein CASSQDRGQTYEQYF.

The rearrangement links TRBV7-2 to TRBJ2-2; no clear D. The germline CDR1 and CDR2 sequences are SGHTA and FQGNSA. The CDR3 loop spans 15 amino acids. The V gene lost 5 bases and the J gene lost 1 base, with 11 bases spanning the gap. The CDR3 region has the DNA TGTGCCAGCAGCCCTCTCATCGGGAACACCGGGGAGCTGTTTTTT. This gives the protein CASSPLIGNTGELFF.

The CDR3 reads CAISAGSSGNTIYF. In DNA, the CDR3 is TGTGCCATCAGTGCCGGGAGCTCTGGAAACACCATATATTTT. The chain joins TRBV10-3 to TRBJ1-3; no reliable D call. Looked up from germline, CDR1 is ENHRY and CDR2 is SYGVKD. The CDR3 is made up of 14 amino acids. V lost 4 bases, J lost 0 bases, and 7 bases lay in between.

The rearrangement uses TRBV5-6 and TRBJ2-3; possibly TRBD2 for D (7 bases). This CDR3 has 13 residues. V lost 10 bases and J 2 bases, leaving 14 bases between the germline ends. Germline CDR1 reads SGHDT; CDR2 reads YYEEEE. CDR3 nucleotides: TGTGCCTCGGGAGGACAGATCACAGATACGCAGTATTTT. Translating gives CASGGQITDTQYF.

In nucleotides, the CDR3 is TGTGCCAGCAGCTTAGATCTTAGAGGGGGCACTGAAGCTTTCTTT. Translation: CASSLDLRGGTEAFF. The chain has TRBV11-2 and TRBJ1-1; D possibly corresponds to TRBD1 (6 bases). Germline values: CDR1 SGHAT, CDR2 FQNNGV. The ends were cut back, 0 bases at V and 4 bases at J, with 12 bases in the middle. This CDR3 is 15 amino acids long.

This sequence joins TRBV4-2 and TRBJ1-2, with D possibly TRBD1 on 6 matching bases. The V gene's germline CDR1 is LGHNA and CDR2 YNFKEQ. CDR3 size: 18 residues. V gave up 1 base and J gave up 0 bases, with 18 bases separating them. CDR3 protein: CASSQGGQRNSANYGYTF. DNA for the CDR3: TGTGCCAGCAGCCAAGGAGGACAGCGAAACTCTGCTAACTATGGCTACACCTTC.

As to this clone: The germline gene is not matched at one end of the junction; a read error may be the cause. The rearrangement joins TRBV6-1 to TRBJ2-1; perhaps TRBD2 as D (6 bases). There are 14 residues in the CDR3. The germline gives CDR1 MNHNS, CDR2 SASEGT. CDR3: CASSQAGSVNEQFF. CDR3 nucleotide sequence: TGTGCCAGCAGTCAAGCCGGGAGCGTCAATGAGCAGTTCTTC.

The chain links TRBV5-4 to TRBJ2-1; no clear D gene. There are 14 residues in the CDR3. Germline V gene sequence: CDR1 SGHNT, CDR2 YYREEE (reference sequence). V shed 0 bases and J shed 4 bases, with 8 bases lying between them. The CDR3 loop reads CASSLAGRYNEQFF. CDR3 DNA: TGTGCCAGCAGCTTGGCCGGTCGATACAATGAGCAGTTCTTC.

The rearrangement links TRBV19 to TRBJ1-3; tentatively, D is TRBD1 (6 bases). Between the trimmed V and J ends, which lost 7 bases and 1 base, there was a span of 17 bases. The CDR3 is 16 residues long. The germline CDR1 and CDR2 sequences are LNHDA and SQIVND (reference sequence). The CDR3 region has the DNA TGTGCCAGTAAGTCGCCAGGAAGGGGGTCTGGAAACACCATATATTTT. Amino acids: CASKSPGRGSGNTIYF.

The chain employs TRBV19 and TRBJ2-7; D is perhaps TRBD1 (5 bases). Trimming stripped 6 bases from V and 7 bases from J, with 19 bases between. The length of the CDR3 is 14 residues. Germline V CDR1 and CDR2: LNHDA, SQIVND (reference sequence). CDR3: CASSPRASWVEQYF. The CDR3 DNA reads as TGTGCCAGTAGCCCCAGGGCTTCCTGGGTTGAGCAGTACTTC. Looking up the rest from reference TRBV19 and TRBJ2-7 gives the full variable domain: DGGITQSPKYLFRKEGQNVTLSCEQNLNHDAMYWYRQDPGQGLRLIYYSQIVNDFQKGDIAEGYSVSREKKESFPLTVTSAQKNPTAFYLCASSPRASWVEQYFGPGTRLTVT.

This chain links TRBV29-1 with TRBJ2-5; TRBD1 agrees at 11 bases. With V trimmed by 0 bases and J by 5 bases, 5 bases remained unmatched. Germline CDR1 SQVTM, CDR2 ANQGSEA. This CDR3 contains 15 residues. This CDR3 is CSVEERDRGSETQYF. The CDR3 region has the DNA TGCAGCGTTGAAGAAAGGGACAGGGGGTCCGAGACCCAGTACTTC.

This clone was seen a handful of times. V usage is TRBV4-1 and J usage is TRBJ2-7, with 9 bases lining up with TRBD1. The J segment lost 3 bases and the V segment lost 4 bases, leaving 4 bases of the junction unmatched. The CDR3 loop spans 14 amino acids. Per germline, CDR1 MGHRA and CDR2 YSYEKL. The CDR3 is CASSLGTGIYEQYF. DNA of the CDR3: TGCGCCAGCAGCCTTGGGACAGGGATCTACGAGCAGTACTTC.

The gene calls are TRBV29-1 and TRBJ2-3; 12 bases are shared with TRBD2. The CDR3 runs to 14 residues. Germline V gives CDR1 SQVTM, CDR2 ANQGSEA. The ends lost 7 bases at V and 0 bases at J; junction bases unmatched: 2. CDR3 sequence reads: CSGLAGASTDTQYF. CDR3 DNA sequence: TGCAGCGGACTAGCGGGAGCGAGCACAGATACGCAGTATTTT.

This clone has more than one count but fewer than ten. The gene calls are TRBV19 and TRBJ1-1, with TRBD1 matching 10 bases. Germline loops: CDR1 LNHDA, CDR2 SQIVND (reference sequence). The CDR3 is 16 residues long. The V gene end was trimmed by 6 bases and the J gene end by 5 bases; junction bases not matched to a gene: 12. CDR3 region: CASRPWRDRGLTEAFF. CDR3 sequence (DNA): TGTGCCAGTAGACCATGGAGGGACAGGGGATTGACTGAAGCTTTCTTT. Based on the CDR3 plus reference TRBV19 and TRBJ1-1, the full variable domain is DGGITQSPKYLFRKEGQNVTLSCEQNLNHDAMYWYRQDPGQGLRLIYYSQIVNDFQKGDIAEGYSVSREKKESFPLTVTSAQKNPTAFYLCASRPWRDRGLTEAFFGQGTRLTVV.

This rearrangement joins TRBV27 to TRBJ2-1, with TRBD1 identical over 10 bases. The junction had 5 bases not matched to a gene; V was cut back by 8 bases and J by 4 bases. Germline loops: CDR1 MNHEY, CDR2 SMNVEV (reference sequence). The CDR3 is 14 residues long. The CDR3 region has the DNA TGTGCCAGCGGGCCGGGACAGGGGTACAATGAGCAGTTCTTC. Amino acids: CASGPGQGYNEQFF.

The chain uses TRBV7-6 and TRBJ2-3, with 10 positions matching TRBD2. V gave up 5 bases and J gave up 0 bases; unmatched junction bases: 5. CDR3 length equals 16 residues. Germline loops: CDR1 SGHVS, CDR2 FNYEAQ. This CDR3 reads CASSDRAGGSTDTQYF. The CDR3, as DNA: TGTGCCAGCAGCGATCGAGCGGGAGGGAGCACAGATACGCAGTATTTT.

V usage is TRBV28 and J usage is TRBJ2-7, with TRBD2 identical over 11 bases. Germline trimming cut 3 bases from V and 6 bases from J; bases unmatched to any gene: 10. The CDR3 runs 16 residues. Germline values: CDR1 MDHEN, CDR2 SYDVKM. The CDR3 sequence is CASSFDWLAGGAEQYF. CDR3 in DNA: TGTGCCAGCAGTTTTGATTGGCTAGCGGGGGGAGCCGAGCAGTACTTC.

This clone was recorded a few times. The CDR3 reads CASSFGTGVDQPQHF. CDR3 bases: TGTGCCAGCAGCTTTGGGACAGGCGTCGATCAGCCCCAGCATTTT. This chain connects TRBV5-8 to TRBJ1-5; 8 bases agree with TRBD1. The CDR3 extends over 15 amino acids. The V and J ends lost 2 bases and 5 bases, in that order; junction bases with no gene match: 6. Germline assignment: CDR1 SGHTS and CDR2 YDEGEE.

CDR3 amino acids: CASSPRSGRSTGELFF. CDR3 bases: TGTGCCAGCAGCCCTCGGAGCGGGAGGTCCACCGGGGAGCTGTTTTTT. V usage is TRBV7-8 and J usage is TRBJ2-2, with 9 bases aligning to TRBD2. Germline trimming cut 5 bases from V and 4 bases from J; bases unmatched to any gene: 8. Germline assignment: CDR1 SGHVS and CDR2 FQNEAQ. This CDR3 comprises 16 residues. Full variable domain (remainder filled in from reference TRBV7-8 and TRBJ2-2): GAGVSQSPRYKVAKRGQDVALRCDPISGHVSLFWYQQALGQGPEFLTYFQNEAQLDKSGLPSDRFFAERPEGSVSTLKIQRTQQEDSAVYLCASSPRSGRSTGELFFGEGSRLTVL.

This chain connects TRBV5-8 to TRBJ2-7; TRBD1 is a possible D gene (5 bases). Trimming took off 2 bases at V and 0 bases at J, with 12 bases between the two ends. Germline-derived CDR1 and CDR2 are SGHTS and YDEGEE. This CDR3 region has 15 residues. CDR3 sequence: CASSLGQSSSYEQYF. CDR3 sequence (DNA): TGTGCCAGCAGCTTAGGACAATCTAGCTCCTACGAGCAGTACTTC.